These 21 T cell receptor beta chains share one sample of origin, sequenced in a study of CD8+ T cells in alopecia areata. Extracted RNA was reverse transcribed, and the resulting cDNA served as sequencing template. The protocol was immunoSEQ multiplex PCR, while the TCRdb copy is restricted to in-frame clones and leaves out a portion. The sample has about 200,000 clones; about 60% are singletons. Source: CD4+ T cells sorted from blood, taken at week 0. These receptors all stem from a human donor with alopecia areata.

The J gene is TRBJ2-3, the V gene TRBV7-9; tentatively, D is TRBD1 (5 bases). Per the germline V gene, CDR1 is SEHNR and CDR2 is FQNEAQ (reference sequence). This CDR3 region has 15 residues. The ends were cut back, 10 bases at V and 6 bases at J, with 23 bases in the middle. This chain's CDR3 is CATQQSQESLDTQYF. CDR3 nucleotide sequence: TGTGCCACTCAACAGTCACAGGAGAGTTTGGATACGCAGTATTTT.

The chain couples TRBV30 to TRBJ1-1; TRBD1 agrees at 8 bases. Trimming cost V 3 bases and J 4 bases; bases outside gene matches: 7. Germline assignment: CDR1 GTSNPN and CDR2 SVGIG (reference sequence). This CDR3 is built from 14 residues. CDR3 loop: CAWRTQGARTEAFF. DNA of the CDR3: TGTGCCTGGAGGACTCAGGGGGCTCGCACTGAAGCTTTCTTT.

This rearrangement joins TRBV30 to TRBJ2-1; no definite D call. Germline-derived CDR1 and CDR2 are GTSNPN and SVGIG (reference sequence). V dropped 2 bases and J dropped 4 bases, with 6 bases sitting between them. This CDR3 spans 12 amino acids. DNA for the CDR3: TGTGCCTGGAGTTTTGGTTACAATGAGCAGTTCTTC. Its translation is CAWSFGYNEQFF.

The chain is built from TRBV27 and TRBJ1-2; 10 positions match TRBD1. The junction had 9 bases not matched to a gene; V was cut back by 3 bases and J by 5 bases. Looked up from germline, CDR1 is MNHEY and CDR2 is SMNVEV (reference sequence). The CDR3 is made up of 16 amino acids. The CDR3 here is CASSFLGTGVEYGYTF. CDR3 nucleotide sequence: TGTGCCAGCAGTTTCCTCGGGACAGGGGTTGAGTATGGCTACACCTTC.

The gene calls are TRBV7-9 and TRBJ1-3; the D gene is possibly TRBD1 (6 bases). CDR3 length equals 16 residues. V gave up 5 bases and J gave up 0 bases, with 14 bases separating them. Germline-derived CDR1 and CDR2 are SEHNR and FQNEAQ (reference sequence). The CDR3 bases are TGTGCCAGCAGCCCAGCTGGGACAACCTCTGGAAACACCATATATTTT. Its protein is CASSPAGTTSGNTIYF.

The chain carries TRBV6-5 and TRBJ2-7, with 7 bases matching TRBD2. V shed 0 bases and J 5 bases; nucleotides not matched to a gene: 4. The germline gives CDR1 MNHEY, CDR2 SVGAGI. CDR3 length: 14 amino acids. The CDR3 DNA follows: TGTGCCAGCAGTTACTCGGGAGGGCGCAACGAGCAGTACTTC. Protein product: CASSYSGGRNEQYF.

CDR3 in amino acids: CASSEEGQQPQHF. The DNA for the CDR3 is TGTGCCAGCAGTGAAGAGGGGCAGCAGCCCCAGCATTTT. The V call is TRBV2, the J call TRBJ1-5; weak D call: TRBD1 (5 bases). Looked up from germline, CDR1 is SNHLY and CDR2 is FYNNEI. The V end was cut by 1 base, the J end by 7 bases, with 8 bases between. This CDR3 comprises 13 residues.

The rearrangement links TRBV5-1 to TRBJ1-1, with D unclear. Germline loops: CDR1 SGHRS, CDR2 YFSETQ. V was trimmed by 4 bases and J by 1 base, leaving 5 bases between them. This CDR3 spans 12 amino acids. CDR3 bases: TGCGCCAGCAGCGCGGGGAACACTGAAGCTTTCTTT. It specifies CASSAGNTEAFF.

This rearrangement joins TRBV30 to TRBJ2-5; either TRBD1 or TRBD2 may fit D (5 bases each). CDR1 is GTSNPN and CDR2 is SVGIG in the germline V gene (reference sequence). V lost 0 bases, J lost 5 bases, and 16 bases lay in between. This CDR3 is 15 amino acids long. DNA for the CDR3: TGTGCCTGGAGTGTAGCTCGGGGCATGAGGGAGACCCAGTACTTC. As protein: CAWSVARGMRETQYF.

This clone was counted between two and nine times. The chain uses TRBV30 and TRBJ2-7, with D maybe TRBD1 (6 bases). The length of the CDR3 is 15 residues. CDR1 is GTSNPN and CDR2 is SVGIG in the germline V gene (reference sequence). V lost 3 bases and J 0 bases, leaving 15 bases between the germline ends. CDR3 coding DNA: TGTGCCTGGAGAGCAATACAGGGATTCTCCTACGAGCAGTACTTC. Amino acid sequence: CAWRAIQGFSYEQYF.

This sequence joins TRBV7-9 and TRBJ2-2, with D tentatively TRBD1 (6 bases). Trimming took off 8 bases at V and 5 bases at J, with 9 bases between the two ends. The germline V gene encodes CDR1 SEHNR and CDR2 FQNEAQ (reference sequence). The CDR3 has 12 amino acids. The CDR3 sequence is CASGGATGELFF. The CDR3 nucleotides read TGTGCCAGCGGGGGCGCGACCGGGGAGCTGTTTTTT. The variable domain in full, completed from reference TRBV7-9 and TRBJ2-2, reads DTGVSQNPRHKITKRGQNVTFRCDPISEHNRLYWYRQTLGQGPEFLTYFQNEAQLEKSRLLSDRFSAERPKGSFSTLEIQRTEQGDSAMYLCASGGATGELFFGEGSRLTVL.

The chain uses TRBV5-1 and TRBJ2-1, with 10 bases matching TRBD2. The CDR3 totals 15 residues. The trim removed 3 bases at V and 9 bases at J, leaving 9 bases unmatched. CDR1 is SGHRS, CDR2 YFSETQ, per germline. CDR3 nucleotide sequence: TGCGCCAGCAGCTCGATAGCGGGAGGCCGGGCTGAGCAGTTCTTC. It codes for CASSSIAGGRAEQFF.

The rearrangement links TRBV9 to TRBJ2-3; possibly TRBD1 for D (6 bases). Germline lookup yields CDR1 SGDLS and CDR2 YYNGEE. Trimming pared 1 base from V and 1 base from J, leaving 10 bases between. This CDR3 is built from 15 residues. CDR3 in amino acids: CASSVMRTGTDTQYF. The CDR3 DNA reads TGTGCCAGCAGCGTAATGAGGACAGGCACAGATACGCAGTATTTT.

The chain has TRBV9 and TRBJ2-7; 10 bases agree with TRBD1. CDR1 is SGDLS and CDR2 is YYNGEE in the germline V gene. Trimming took 1 base from V and 4 from J; bases not matched to a gene: 5. This CDR3 is built from 15 residues. For the CDR3, the DNA is TGTGCCAGCAGCGTATCCGGGACAGGGGAATACGAGCAGTACTTC. Its protein product is CASSVSGTGEYEQYF.

The V gene is TRBV19, the J gene TRBJ1-1; 7 bases align to TRBD1. The germline V gene has CDR1 LNHDA and CDR2 SQIVND (reference sequence). V was clipped by 6 bases and J by 1 base; unmatched bases: 11. The CDR3 is 16 amino acids. As DNA, the CDR3 is TGTGCCAGTAGCCGTAATCCAGGGGGTGCGAACACTGAAGCTTTCTTT. Translation gives CASSRNPGGANTEAFF.

The chain has TRBV5-4 and TRBJ2-3; no firm D call. Trimming removed 0 bases from V and 0 bases from J, with 8 bases in between. Per the germline V gene, CDR1 is SGHNT and CDR2 is YYREEE (reference sequence). This CDR3 comprises 15 residues. This CDR3 reads CASSLAPTSTDTQYF. DNA for the CDR3: TGTGCCAGCAGCTTGGCCCCGACTAGCACAGATACGCAGTATTTT. The entire variable domain, with the rest obtained from reference TRBV5-4 and TRBJ2-3, is as follows: ETGVTQSPTHLIKTRGQQVTLRCSSQSGHNTVSWYQQALGQGPQFIFQYYREEENGRGNFPPRFSGLQFPNYSSELNVNALELDDSALYLCASSLAPTSTDTQYFGPGTRLTVL.

This chain connects TRBV2 to TRBJ1-4, with no clear D. Trimming cost V 6 bases and J 4 bases, with 9 bases left between them. Germline V gene data show CDR1 as SNHLY and CDR2 as FYNNEI. This CDR3 is built from 13 residues. CDR3 sequence (DNA): TGTGCCAGCAGATTGGCTCTTAATGAAAAACTGTTTTTT. Translated, it gives CASRLALNEKLFF.

The V and J genes are TRBV10-3 and TRBJ1-6; 10 nucleotides agree with TRBD1. The V gene's germline CDR1 is ENHRY and CDR2 SYGVKD. CDR3 length: 15 residues. Trimming at V came to 6 bases and at J to 5 bases, leaving 4 bases not matched to a gene. DNA for the CDR3: TGTGCCATCAGAAAGGGGACAGGGGATAATTCACCCCTCCACTTT. It encodes CAIRKGTGDNSPLHF.

V usage is TRBV19 and J usage is TRBJ1-1; D not resolved. Germline loops: CDR1 LNHDA, CDR2 SQIVND (reference sequence). Trimming took 7 bases from V and 0 from J, leaving 18 bases between them. This CDR3 contains 16 residues. The CDR3 DNA is TGTGCCAGTACCAAGGGTAGGTCCCGGGTGAACACTGAAGCTTTCTTT. As protein: CASTKGRSRVNTEAFF.

This clone was observed a handful of times. The chain links TRBV15 to TRBJ2-7; D is unclear. The CDR3 runs 14 residues. Looked up from germline, CDR1 is LNHNV and CDR2 is YYDKDF (reference sequence). With 0 bases removed from V and 2 bases from J, the gap between germline ends came to 8 bases. CDR3 sequence reads: CATSRDSTAYEQYF. CDR3 bases: TGTGCCACCAGCAGAGATTCGACCGCCTACGAGCAGTACTTC.

This clone was recorded once. The J gene is TRBJ2-2, the V gene TRBV30; possible D gene TRBD2, 5 bases. CDR1 and CDR2 (germline): GTSNPN, SVGIG (reference sequence). The ends were cut back, 5 bases at V and 3 bases at J, with 13 bases in the middle. This CDR3 is 14 amino acids long. CDR3: CAWGPRTDTGELFF. In nucleotides, the CDR3 is TGTGCCTGGGGCCCCCGGACTGACACCGGGGAGCTGTTTTTT.